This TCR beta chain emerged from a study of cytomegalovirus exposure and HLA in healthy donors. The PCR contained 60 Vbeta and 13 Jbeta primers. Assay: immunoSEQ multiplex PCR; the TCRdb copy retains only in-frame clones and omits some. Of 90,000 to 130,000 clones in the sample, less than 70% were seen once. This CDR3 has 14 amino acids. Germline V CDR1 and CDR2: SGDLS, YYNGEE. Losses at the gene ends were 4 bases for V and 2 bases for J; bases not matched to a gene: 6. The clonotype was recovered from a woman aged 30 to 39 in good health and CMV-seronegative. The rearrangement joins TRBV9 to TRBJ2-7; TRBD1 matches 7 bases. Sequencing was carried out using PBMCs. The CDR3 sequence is CASSQGQRPYEQYF. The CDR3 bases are TGTGCCAGCAGCCAGGGACAGCGCCCCTACGAGCAGTACTTC.